This T cell receptor (beta chain) was recorded in a study of T cells in Graves' hyperthyroidism and ophthalmopathy. V was pared by 0 bases and J by 5 bases, with 7 bases of the junction left unmatched. The CDR3 has 16 residues. CDR1 is SQVTM and CDR2 is ANQGSEA in the germline V gene. Exclusion of a patient resulted from uncontrolled infection, other autoimmune disease, pregnancy or lactation. The source material, RNA transcripts, was used to amplify TCR beta CDR3 regions. The study used the HTBI primer set for a first-round RT-PCR of the TCR CDR3. TCRdb ran MiXCR on the multiplex PCR reads and lists one entry per CDR3 protein. The profile shows around 400,000 distinct CDR3 sequences, about 25% of them singletons.

This TCR was sampled from a man aged 45-60 years with Graves' hyperthyroidism. Sequenced: blood. The chain carries TRBV29-1 and TRBJ1-2; 12 bases are a match to TRBD1. The CDR3 DNA follows: TGCAGCGTTGAAGATCGGGGGACAGGGGGCTATTATGGCTACACCTTC. Translating gives CSVEDRGTGGYYGYTF.